These T cell receptor beta chains were read from a single sample in a study of T cells expressing NK-cell markers. Reprocessing the 5' RACE reads, TCRdb reports a single entry for every CDR3 protein and omits DNA. The listing contains a few dozen distinct CDR3 sequences. The sample comprised blood T cells: a sorted CD56 or NKG2C T cell subset, CD4+ or CD8+ T cells, or bulk PBMC T cells (not recorded which). These receptors came from a woman between 50 and 59 years old in good health. CDR3s include the opening cysteine and the closing phenylalanine or tryptophan. Each record gives: V gene, J gene, clone size, CDR3 protein. Clone size is shown for a subset of rows, as once, few, many or a class of expanded clone.

v_call: TRBV10-1
j_call: TRBJ2-2
clone_size: large
cdr3_aa: CASHPGGTNTGELFF

v_call: TRBV12-3/TRBV12-4
j_call: TRBJ2-7
clone_size: large
cdr3_aa: CASRPGGTIYEQYF

v_call: TRBV5-6
j_call: TRBJ1-1
clone_size: large
cdr3_aa: CASSLGGGGTEAFF

v_call: TRBV6-5
j_call: TRBJ2-1
clone_size: large
cdr3_aa: CASYPGQGFEQFF

v_call: TRBV5-6
j_call: TRBJ2-1
clone_size: large
cdr3_aa: CASNPRVTGYEQFF

v_call: TRBV25-1
j_call: TRBJ2-5
clone_size: large
cdr3_aa: CASSDLGQLLGETQYF

v_call: TRBV7-9
j_call: TRBJ2-3
clone_size: NA
cdr3_aa: CASSTRTSTGLTTQYF

v_call: TRBV9
j_call: TRBJ2-1
clone_size: NA
cdr3_aa: CASSGQLAGMNEQFF

v_call: TRBV20-1
j_call: TRBJ1-1
clone_size: NA
cdr3_aa: CSASLGGDTEAFF

v_call: TRBV27
j_call: TRBJ1-2
clone_size: large
cdr3_aa: CASSFVGFGQTYGYTF

v_call: TRBV12-3/TRBV12-4
j_call: TRBJ2-1
clone_size: hyperexpanded
cdr3_aa: CASSPAARPGLAEQFF

v_call: TRBV7-9
j_call: TRBJ2-3
clone_size: NA
cdr3_aa: CASSPGKDRGADTQYF

v_call: TRBV7-9
j_call: TRBJ2-5
clone_size: NA
cdr3_aa: CASSPPGPRLETQYF

v_call: TRBV12-3/TRBV12-4
j_call: TRBJ1-2
clone_size: large
cdr3_aa: CASSLAIEGHVFGYTF

v_call: TRBV4-1
j_call: TRBJ1-4
clone_size: large
cdr3_aa: CASSQVQGSNEKLFF

v_call: TRBV3-1
j_call: TRBJ1-1
clone_size: medium-sized
cdr3_aa: CASSQEWEGVRTEAFF

v_call: TRBV10-2
j_call: TRBJ2-1
clone_size: hyperexpanded
cdr3_aa: CASLTSGRPPETTDEQFF

v_call: TRBV7-6
j_call: TRBJ1-5
clone_size: NA
cdr3_aa: CASSLAPGGSRDNQPQHF

v_call: TRBV29-1
j_call: TRBJ1-1
clone_size: NA
cdr3_aa: CSVDRGPTEAFF

v_call: TRBV29-1
j_call: TRBJ2-1
clone_size: hyperexpanded
cdr3_aa: CSVEDSNHNEQFF

v_call: TRBV12-3/TRBV12-4
j_call: TRBJ1-2
clone_size: NA
cdr3_aa: CASSPIETGLYGYTF

v_call: TRBV7-7
j_call: TRBJ1-1
clone_size: NA
cdr3_aa: CARGGMAEAFF